This T cell receptor (beta chain) was identified during a study of radiotherapy plus CTLA-4 blockade in lung cancer. Study at large: Patients showed objective responses in roughly 18% of cases and disease control in under 35%.

People whose metastatic non-small-cell lung cancer was chemo-refractory got focal radiation along with CTLA-4 blockade by ipilimumab. Notes on the study in general: Tumor-origin TCR clones grew in blood after radiotherapy plus ipilimumab. The authors reported that early blood T cell clone dynamics, with interferon-beta, best predicted response.

Clones were read by immunoSEQ multiplex PCR, and TCRdb kept only the in-frame ones, dropping some. The sample carries about 88,000 clones, about two thirds recorded once. Germline CDR1 MNHNY, CDR2 SVGAGI (reference sequence). The V and J ends lost 0 bases and 2 bases, in that order; junction bases with no gene match: 3. CDR3 size: 15 residues. This clone was counted between two and nine times. Antigen: not known. Sequencing was performed on peripheral blood, taken from a patient treated with radiotherapy plus ipilimumab. The clonotype comes from a human donor with non-small cell lung cancer that progressed on radiotherapy plus ipilimumab. This rearrangement joins TRBV6-6 to TRBJ2-7, with 8 bases that match TRBD2. DNA of the CDR3: TGTGCCAGCAGTTACTCGACGGGGGGGACCTACGAGCAGTACTTC. Its translation is CASSYSTGGTYEQYF.